The rows below give T cell receptor beta chains drawn from one sample of a study of cytomegalovirus exposure and HLA in healthy donors. Sequenced by immunoSEQ multiplex PCR; TCRdb stores in-frame clones only, minus some. The sample comprises fewer than 250,000 clones, 76% of which are singletons, and approximately 0.63% rests with the top ten. Sequences were obtained from PBMCs. The receptors here all came from a man younger than 30 in good health and CMV-seronegative. Both conserved end residues are part of each CDR3. Fields, in order: J gene, D gene, clone size, V gene, CDR3 DNA, CDR3 protein. A D gene is named only where the DNA matches it firmly. A clone size is listed for some rows: how often the clone was seen (once, few, many), or a class if it is expanded.

J: TRBJ1-1; D: -; size: -; V: TRBV2; DNA: TGTGCCAGCAGTGGCCGGGACAACAACCTGAAAGCTTTCTTT; CDR3: CASSGRDNNLKAFF
J: TRBJ2-3; D: -; size: -; V: TRBV7-8; DNA: TGTGCCAGCAGCTTTTCACTAGCCGCAACAGATACGCAGTATTTT; CDR3: CASSFSLAATDTQYF
J: TRBJ2-5; D: TRBD1; size: -; V: TRBV5-1; DNA: TGCGCCAGCAGCTTAGCCAGGGGGGAGACCCAGTACTTC; CDR3: CASSLARGETQYF
J: TRBJ2-7; D: -; size: -; V: TRBV28; DNA: TGTGCCAGCAGTTCAGCTGGGACAATGTACGAGCAGTACTTC; CDR3: CASSSAGTMYEQYF
J: TRBJ1-4; D: TRBD1; size: -; V: TRBV10-3; DNA: TGTGCCACAGCACGGCAGGGGGACGAAAAACTGTTTTTT; CDR3: CATARQGDEKLFF
J: TRBJ1-2; D: -; size: -; V: TRBV5-4; DNA: TGTGCCAGCAGCTCGGGACTCATGAACAACTATGGCTACACCTTC; CDR3: CASSSGLMNNYGYTF
J: TRBJ1-1; D: -; size: -; V: TRBV5-1; DNA: TGCGCCAGCAGCTTGACCAGGGGCACTGAAGCTTTCTTT; CDR3: CASSLTRGTEAFF
J: TRBJ2-4; D: -; size: -; V: TRBV27; DNA: TGTGCCAGCAGTTTATTTAGTTTGCAGGGGACCGCCAAAAACATTCAGTACTTC; CDR3: CASSLFSLQGTAKNIQYF
J: TRBJ1-5; D: TRBD1; size: -; V: TRBV19; DNA: TGTGCCAGTAGTATGACGGGGACAGGGTATCTTAGCAATCAGCCCCAGCATTTT; CDR3: CASSMTGTGYLSNQPQHF
J: TRBJ2-5; D: TRBD2; size: -; V: TRBV6-4; DNA: TGTGCCAGCAGTGACTCGTCTAGCGGGAGTTCTGAGGCCCAGTACTTC; CDR3: CASSDSSSGSSEAQYF
J: TRBJ1-4; D: TRBD1; size: -; V: TRBV28; DNA: TGTGCCAGCAGTTTTTCGCAACAGGGGTATGAAAAACTGTTTTTT; CDR3: CASSFSQQGYEKLFF
J: TRBJ1-5; D: -; size: -; V: TRBV30; DNA: TGTGCCTGGAATACCGGCCGGGGGATCGGTGGCAATCAGCCCCAGCATTTT; CDR3: CAWNTGRGIGGNQPQHF
J: TRBJ2-3; D: TRBD2; size: -; V: TRBV27; DNA: TGTGCCAGCAGTTCAACCACTTGGGCGGGAGGGCCGAGAGATACGCAGTATTTT; CDR3: CASSSTTWAGGPRDTQYF
J: TRBJ2-3; D: -; size: -; V: TRBV27; DNA: TGTGCCAGCAGTTGGGACACCCGATACACAGATACGCAGTATTTT; CDR3: CASSWDTRYTDTQYF
J: TRBJ1-1; D: -; size: few; V: TRBV19; DNA: TGTGCCAGTAGTACAGACAGGAAGAACACTGAAGCTTTCTTT; CDR3: CASSTDRKNTEAFF
J: TRBJ2-7; D: -; size: -; V: TRBV5-1; DNA: TGCGCCAGCAGCTTTTCCGAGCGCGAGCAGTACTTC; CDR3: CASSFSEREQYF
J: TRBJ1-4; D: -; size: few; V: TRBV9; DNA: TGTGCCAGCAGCGTAGGTCGTAGTCAGGGGAATGAAAAACTGTTTTTT; CDR3: CASSVGRSQGNEKLFF
J: TRBJ2-5; D: TRBD2; size: -; V: TRBV9; DNA: TGTGCCAGCAGCGTGGGAGGGGCCTTCCAAGAGACCCAGTACTTC; CDR3: CASSVGGAFQETQYF
J: TRBJ1-5; D: -; size: few; V: TRBV28; DNA: TGTGCCAGCAGCCTCATATGGGCTCCCAATCAGCCCCAGCATTTT; CDR3: CASSLIWAPNQPQHF
J: TRBJ1-2; D: -; size: -; V: TRBV2; DNA: TGTGCCAGCACCCATGCGGCCATTAACTATGGCTACACCTTC; CDR3: CASTHAAINYGYTF
J: TRBJ2-2; D: -; size: once; V: TRBV30; DNA: TGTGCCTGGAGTGTACAAATGGGGGCGAGGGCCGGGGAGCTGTTTTTT; CDR3: CAWSVQMGARAGELFF
J: TRBJ2-3; D: TRBD1; size: -; V: TRBV7-8; DNA: TGTGCCAGCAGCTCCCTTCTTACCGGGACAGAGGGAGATACGCAGTATTTT; CDR3: CASSSLLTGTEGDTQYF
J: TRBJ1-4; D: -; size: -; V: TRBV5-1; DNA: TGCGCCAGCAGCTTCGCGGGAAGAGGTGAAAAACTGTTTTTT; CDR3: CASSFAGRGEKLFF
J: TRBJ1-2; D: TRBD1; size: once; V: TRBV30; DNA: TGTGCCTGGAAAAGGTTCGGGACAGGGAATGGCTACACCTTC; CDR3: CAWKRFGTGNGYTF
J: TRBJ1-5; D: -; size: -; V: TRBV5-1; DNA: TGCGCCAGCAGCCTGGATCCCAGTTCCTATCAGCCCCAGCATTTT; CDR3: CASSLDPSSYQPQHF
J: TRBJ2-5; D: -; size: -; V: TRBV2; DNA: TGTGCCAGCAGGTGGCAGGGGGGAGGAGAGACCCAGTACTTC; CDR3: CASRWQGGGETQYF
J: TRBJ2-1; D: -; size: -; V: TRBV7-2; DNA: TGTGCCAGCAGCTTAGGCGGGTCCGCATACAATGAGCAGTTCTTC; CDR3: CASSLGGSAYNEQFF
J: TRBJ2-5; D: -; size: -; V: TRBV30; DNA: TGTGCCTGGAGTTCCCAGGGGGAGACCCAGTACTTC; CDR3: CAWSSQGETQYF
J: TRBJ2-5; D: TRBD2; size: -; V: TRBV7-9; DNA: TGTGCCAGCAGCTTAGGCGGGAGGGAGACCCAGTACTTC; CDR3: CASSLGGRETQYF
J: TRBJ1-5; D: TRBD1; size: -; V: TRBV6-5; DNA: TGTGCCAGCAGTTCGGGACAGGGAAATCAGCCCCAGCATTTT; CDR3: CASSSGQGNQPQHF
J: TRBJ1-5; D: -; size: -; V: TRBV5-3; DNA: TGTGCCAGAAGCATTGACTGCCATAGCAATCAGCCCCAGCATTTT; CDR3: CARSIDCHSNQPQHF
J: TRBJ1-4; D: TRBD1; size: -; V: TRBV7-6; DNA: TGTGCCAGCAGCCTCCGGGACAGGGGGCTAGGTGCAAATGAAAAACTGTTTTTT; CDR3: CASSLRDRGLGANEKLFF
J: TRBJ2-2; D: TRBD1; size: -; V: TRBV7-8; DNA: TGTGCCAGCAGCTTAATCTGGACAGGAGCGAACACCGGGGAGCTGTTTTTT; CDR3: CASSLIWTGANTGELFF
J: TRBJ2-7; D: TRBD1; size: -; V: TRBV11-2; DNA: TGTGCCAGCAGCCAGGACAGGGGGGAATACGAGCAGTACTTC; CDR3: CASSQDRGEYEQYF
J: TRBJ1-5; D: -; size: -; V: TRBV7-8; DNA: TGTGCCAGCAGCCACAGGCTAGGCAATCAGCCCCAGCATTTT; CDR3: CASSHRLGNQPQHF
J: TRBJ1-1; D: -; size: few; V: TRBV10-3; DNA: TGTGCCATCAGTGGACAGGAGAACACTGAAGCTTTCTTT; CDR3: CAISGQENTEAFF
J: TRBJ2-3; D: TRBD2; size: -; V: TRBV5-1; DNA: TGCGCCAGCAGTTGGGGAGGGTCGTGGGATGGCACAGATACGCAGTATTTT; CDR3: CASSWGGSWDGTDTQYF
J: TRBJ1-4; D: -; size: -; V: TRBV29-1; DNA: TGCAGCGTCGAGACCGAGGGTGAAAAACTGTTTTTT; CDR3: CSVETEGEKLFF
J: TRBJ1-1; D: -; size: -; V: TRBV11-2; DNA: TGTGCCAGCAGCTCACAGGAGAACACTGAAGCTTTCTTT; CDR3: CASSSQENTEAFF
J: TRBJ1-1; D: -; size: -; V: TRBV5-1; DNA: TGCGCCAGCAGCGTTGTAGGGGGGAACACTGAAGCTTTCTTT; CDR3: CASSVVGGNTEAFF
J: TRBJ2-6; D: TRBD1; size: -; V: TRBV5-1; DNA: TGCGCCAGCAGCTCAGGACAGGGCCCCAGGGGGGCCAACGTCCTGACTTTC; CDR3: CASSSGQGPRGANVLTF
J: TRBJ1-4; D: -; size: -; V: TRBV15; DNA: TGTGCCACCAGCCGCCGGCCTATTAAGACAGTAGGGAATGAAAAACTGTTTTTT; CDR3: CATSRRPIKTVGNEKLFF
J: TRBJ2-6; D: -; size: few; V: TRBV19; DNA: TGTGCCAGTAGCCCTTTAACTGGGGCCAACGTCCTGACTTTC; CDR3: CASSPLTGANVLTF
J: TRBJ2-7; D: TRBD2; size: -; V: TRBV5-1; DNA: TGCGCCAGCAGCTTGGCCGGGACTAGCGGAGATTTCTCCTACGAGCAGTACTTC; CDR3: CASSLAGTSGDFSYEQYF
J: TRBJ1-2; D: TRBD1; size: once; V: TRBV19; DNA: TGTGCCAGTAGTATAGGGTCGGGACAGGGGGCAACCATCTATGGCTACACCTTC; CDR3: CASSIGSGQGATIYGYTF
J: TRBJ1-4; D: -; size: -; V: TRBV5-4; DNA: TGTGCCAGCAGCTTGGGGCAGAATGAAAAACTGTTTTTT; CDR3: CASSLGQNEKLFF
J: TRBJ2-2; D: -; size: -; V: TRBV9; DNA: TGTGCCAGCAGCGTAGGGGCAATAGAGTCCGGGGAGCTGTTTTTT; CDR3: CASSVGAIESGELFF
J: TRBJ2-7; D: TRBD2; size: -; V: TRBV2; DNA: TGTGCCAGCACCAAGGGACTAGCGGGAGGCCCTATCTCCTACGAGCAGTACTTC; CDR3: CASTKGLAGGPISYEQYF
J: TRBJ1-4; D: TRBD1; size: -; V: TRBV7-9; DNA: TGTGCCAGCAGCTACACACGGACAGGCCCTACAACTAATGAAAAACTGTTTTTT; CDR3: CASSYTRTGPTTNEKLFF
J: TRBJ2-1; D: TRBD2; size: few; V: TRBV6-4; DNA: TGTGCCAGCAGTGGGACTAGCGGGAGCAATGAGCAGTTCTTC; CDR3: CASSGTSGSNEQFF
J: TRBJ1-5; D: -; size: -; V: TRBV2; DNA: TGTGCCAGCAGTGAGAATGATGAGAATCAGCCCCAGCATTTT; CDR3: CASSENDENQPQHF
J: TRBJ1-1; D: -; size: -; V: TRBV10-3; DNA: TGTGCCATCAGTCGGGATTACACTGAAGCTTTCTTT; CDR3: CAISRDYTEAFF
J: TRBJ2-5; D: TRBD2; size: once; V: TRBV9; DNA: TGTGCCAGCAGCGTAGAACTAGCGGGTGGAGAGACCCAGTACTTC; CDR3: CASSVELAGGETQYF
J: TRBJ2-1; D: -; size: -; V: TRBV19; DNA: TGTGCCAGTACACAGTTTTCCTACAATGAGCAGTTCTTC; CDR3: CASTQFSYNEQFF
J: TRBJ2-5; D: TRBD2; size: -; V: TRBV28; DNA: TGTGCCAGCAGTCCGGGACTAGCGGGAGTGGAGACCCAGTACTTC; CDR3: CASSPGLAGVETQYF
J: TRBJ2-7; D: TRBD2; size: -; V: TRBV6-1; DNA: TGTGCCAGCATGGAGCGGGGGACTATCGACGAGCAGTACTTC; CDR3: CASMERGTIDEQYF
J: TRBJ1-1; D: -; size: -; V: TRBV23-1; DNA: TGCGCCAGCAGTCAATCAGCTCGCCAGGGCCTCACTGAAGCTTTCTTT; CDR3: CASSQSARQGLTEAFF
J: TRBJ2-2; D: TRBD2; size: -; V: TRBV5-1; DNA: TGCGCCACCACCCGCTGGGAGGGCACCGGGGAGCTGTTTTTT; CDR3: CATTRWEGTGELFF
J: TRBJ1-1; D: TRBD1; size: -; V: TRBV25-1; DNA: TGTGCCAGCAGTGATACAGGGGCTTGGTACACTGAAGCTTTCTTT; CDR3: CASSDTGAWYTEAFF